This T cell receptor (beta chain) was observed in a study of cytomegalovirus exposure and HLA in healthy donors. This clone was seen more than once but under ten times. CDR1 and CDR2 (germline): SQVTM, ANQGSEA. Trimming stripped 5 bases from V and 2 bases from J, with 13 bases between. The CDR3 is 13 amino acids. PCR employed 60 Vbeta and 13 Jbeta primers. TCRdb's table, derived via immunoSEQ multiplex PCR, lists solely in-frame clones and lacks some. Here the sample spans approximately 170,000 clones, under 85% being singletons. This rearrangement joins TRBV29-1 to TRBJ2-7; possible D gene TRBD1, 5 bases. Sequencing was carried out using PBMCs. This sequence originates from a female donor in good health and CMV-seronegative. The CDR3 loop reads CSVQGSDAYEQYF. CDR3 sequence (DNA): TGCAGCGTTCAGGGTTCCGACGCCTACGAGCAGTACTTC.